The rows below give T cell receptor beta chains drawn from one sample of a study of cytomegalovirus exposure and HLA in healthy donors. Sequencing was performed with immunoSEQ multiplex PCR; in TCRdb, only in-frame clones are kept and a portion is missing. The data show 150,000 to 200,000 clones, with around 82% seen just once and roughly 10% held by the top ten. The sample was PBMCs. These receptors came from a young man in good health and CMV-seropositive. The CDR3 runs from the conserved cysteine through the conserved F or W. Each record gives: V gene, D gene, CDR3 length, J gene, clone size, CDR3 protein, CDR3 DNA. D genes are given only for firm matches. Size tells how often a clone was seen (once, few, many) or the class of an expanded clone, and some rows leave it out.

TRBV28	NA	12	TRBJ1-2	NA	CASSFQGYGYTF	TGTGCCAGCAGTTTTCAGGGCTATGGCTACACCTTC
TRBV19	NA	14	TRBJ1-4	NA	CASTNGGYNEKLFF	TGTGCCAGTACCAATGGAGGCTACAATGAAAAACTGTTTTTT
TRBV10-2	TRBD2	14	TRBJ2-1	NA	CASRGTSGDNEQFF	TGCGCCAGCAGGGGGACTAGCGGGGACAATGAGCAGTTCTTC
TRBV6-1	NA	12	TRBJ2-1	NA	CASSEQYNEQFF	TGTGCCAGCAGTGAACAGTACAATGAGCAGTTCTTC
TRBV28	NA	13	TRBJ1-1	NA	CASSTPEHIEAFF	TGTGCCAGCAGTACCCCTGAGCATATTGAAGCTTTCTTT
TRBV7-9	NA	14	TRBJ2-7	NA	CASSIGVRAYEQYF	TGTGCCAGCAGTATAGGGGTACGAGCCTACGAGCAGTACTTC
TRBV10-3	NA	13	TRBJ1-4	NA	CAIKDGTNEKLFF	TGTGCCATCAAAGACGGGACTAATGAAAAACTGTTTTTT
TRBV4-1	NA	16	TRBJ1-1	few	CASSQEVGRGNTEAFF	TGCGCCAGCAGCCAAGAGGTAGGCAGGGGGAACACTGAAGCTTTCTTT
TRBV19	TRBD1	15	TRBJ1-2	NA	CASTGQGAISGGYTF	TGTGCCAGTACCGGACAGGGGGCGATATCTGGAGGCTACACCTTC
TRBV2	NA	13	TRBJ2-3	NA	CASRQAYTDTQYF	TGTGCCAGTAGACAGGCTTACACAGATACGCAGTATTTT
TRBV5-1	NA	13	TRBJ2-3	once	CASSGTGIDTQYF	TGCGCCAGCAGCGGAACAGGGATAGATACGCAGTATTTT
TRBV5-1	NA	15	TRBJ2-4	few	CASSLAGLAKNIQYF	TGCGCCAGCAGCTTGGCCGGACTAGCCAAAAACATTCAGTACTTC
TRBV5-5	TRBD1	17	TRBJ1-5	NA	CASSYGTGDYSNQPQHF	TGTGCCAGCAGCTATGGGACAGGGGATTATAGCAATCAGCCCCAGCATTTT
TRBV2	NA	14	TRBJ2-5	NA	CASSGQGGGETQYF	TGTGCCAGCAGTGGACAGGGTGGGGGGGAGACCCAGTACTTC
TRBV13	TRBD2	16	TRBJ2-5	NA	CASSPGLAGPQETQYF	TGTGCCAGCAGCCCCGGACTAGCGGGTCCCCAAGAGACCCAGTACTTC
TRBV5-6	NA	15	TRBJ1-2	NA	CASSLVGAPNYGYTF	TGTGCCAGCAGCTTGGTGGGGGCTCCTAACTATGGCTACACCTTC
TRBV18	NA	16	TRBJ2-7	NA	CASSPPGLDSSYEQYF	TGTGCCAGCTCACCACCCGGATTGGACAGTTCCTACGAGCAGTACTTC
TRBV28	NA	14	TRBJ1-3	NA	CASSLASSGNTIYF	TGTGCCAGCAGTTTAGCGTCGTCTGGAAACACCATATATTTT
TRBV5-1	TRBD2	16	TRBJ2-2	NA	CASSHGLAGRTGELFF	TGCGCCAGCAGCCACGGACTAGCGGGACGGACCGGGGAGCTGTTTTTT
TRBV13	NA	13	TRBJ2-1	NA	CASSLTTGDEQFF	TGTGCCAGCAGCTTAACGACGGGAGATGAGCAGTTCTTC
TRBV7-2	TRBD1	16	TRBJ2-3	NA	CASSPSATGVGDTQYF	TGTGCCAGCAGCCCGTCCGCGACAGGGGTCGGAGATACGCAGTATTTT
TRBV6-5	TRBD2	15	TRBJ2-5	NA	CASSYRLAGRETQYF	TGTGCCAGCAGTTACAGGCTAGCGGGTCGGGAGACCCAGTACTTC
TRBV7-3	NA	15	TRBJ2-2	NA	CASSFTAGGTGELFF	TGTGCCAGCAGCTTTACGGCGGGTGGGACCGGGGAGCTGTTTTTT
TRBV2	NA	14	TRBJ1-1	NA	CASSDRTQNTEAFF	TGTGCCAGCAGTGACCGGACACAGAACACTGAAGCTTTCTTT
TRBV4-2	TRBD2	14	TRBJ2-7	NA	CASSPETSGNGQYF	TGTGCCAGCAGCCCAGAGACTAGCGGGAACGGGCAGTACTTC
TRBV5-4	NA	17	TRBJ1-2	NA	CASSLSVTRTPTYGYTF	TGTGCCAGCAGCTTAAGTGTTACCCGGACACCGACCTATGGCTACACCTTC
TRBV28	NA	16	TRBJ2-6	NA	CASSSPDMSGANVLTF	TGTGCCAGCAGTTCCCCGGACATGTCTGGGGCCAACGTCCTGACTTTC
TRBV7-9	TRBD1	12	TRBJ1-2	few	CASSFDRAGYTF	TGTGCCAGCAGCTTTGACAGGGCTGGCTACACCTTC
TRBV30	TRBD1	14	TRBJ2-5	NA	CAWGSDRGQETQYF	TGTGCCTGGGGCTCGGACAGGGGACAAGAGACCCAGTACTTC
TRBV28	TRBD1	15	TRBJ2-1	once	CASSPGTGSHNEQFF	TGTGCCAGCAGTCCGGGGACAGGGTCCCACAATGAGCAGTTCTTC
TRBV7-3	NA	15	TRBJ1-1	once	CASSRDSTLNTEAFF	TGTGCCAGCAGCCGGGACTCAACACTTAACACTGAAGCTTTCTTT
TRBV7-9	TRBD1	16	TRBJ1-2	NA	CASSLDLRQGAWGYTF	TGTGCCAGCAGCTTAGACCTTCGACAGGGGGCTTGGGGCTACACCTTC
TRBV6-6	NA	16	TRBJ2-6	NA	CASSNRGEPGANVLTF	TGTGCCAGCAGTAACCGCGGAGAGCCTGGGGCCAACGTCCTGACTTTC
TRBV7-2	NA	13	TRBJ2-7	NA	CASSLKGSTRQYF	TGTGCCAGCAGCTTAAAGGGGTCTACGAGGCAGTACTTC
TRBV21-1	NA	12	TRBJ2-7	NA	CASSKLTQERYF	TGTGCCAGCAGCAAACTGACTCAAGAGCGGTACTTC